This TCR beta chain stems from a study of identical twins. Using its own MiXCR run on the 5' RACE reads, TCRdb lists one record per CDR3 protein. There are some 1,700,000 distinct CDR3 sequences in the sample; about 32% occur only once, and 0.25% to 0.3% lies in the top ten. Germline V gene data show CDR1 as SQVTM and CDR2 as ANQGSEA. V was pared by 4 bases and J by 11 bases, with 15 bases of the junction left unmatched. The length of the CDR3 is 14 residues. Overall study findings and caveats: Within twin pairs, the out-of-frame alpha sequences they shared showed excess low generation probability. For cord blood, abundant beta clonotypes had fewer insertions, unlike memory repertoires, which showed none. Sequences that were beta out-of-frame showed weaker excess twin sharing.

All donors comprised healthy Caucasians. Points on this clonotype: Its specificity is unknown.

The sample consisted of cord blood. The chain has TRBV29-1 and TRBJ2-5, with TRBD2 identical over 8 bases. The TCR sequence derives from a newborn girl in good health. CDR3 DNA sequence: TGCAGCGTTGCTGCTGCGGGAGGTTATTCCGGGCAGTACTTC. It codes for CSVAAAGGYSGQYF.